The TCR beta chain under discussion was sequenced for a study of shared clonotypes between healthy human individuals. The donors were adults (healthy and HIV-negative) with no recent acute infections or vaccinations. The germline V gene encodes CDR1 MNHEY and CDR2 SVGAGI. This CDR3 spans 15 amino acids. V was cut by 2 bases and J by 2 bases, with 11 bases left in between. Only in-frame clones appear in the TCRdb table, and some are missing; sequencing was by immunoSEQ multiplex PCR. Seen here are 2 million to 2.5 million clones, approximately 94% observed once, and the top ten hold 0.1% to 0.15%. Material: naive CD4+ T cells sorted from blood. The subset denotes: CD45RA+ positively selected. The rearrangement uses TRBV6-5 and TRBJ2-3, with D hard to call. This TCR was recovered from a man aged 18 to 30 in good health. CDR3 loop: CASSYGGFFTDTQYF. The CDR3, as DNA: TGTGCCAGCAGTTACGGCGGCTTTTTCACAGATACGCAGTATTTT.